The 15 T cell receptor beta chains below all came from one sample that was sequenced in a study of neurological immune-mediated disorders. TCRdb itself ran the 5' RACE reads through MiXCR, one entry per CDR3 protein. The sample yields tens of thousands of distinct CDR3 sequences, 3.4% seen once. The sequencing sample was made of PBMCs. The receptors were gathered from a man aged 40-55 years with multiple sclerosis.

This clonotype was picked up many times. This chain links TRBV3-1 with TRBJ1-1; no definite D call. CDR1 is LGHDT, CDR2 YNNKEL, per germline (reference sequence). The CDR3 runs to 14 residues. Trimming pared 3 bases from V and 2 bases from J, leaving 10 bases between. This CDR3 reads CASSQAHLNTEAFF. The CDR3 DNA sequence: TGTGCCAGCAGCCAGGCACACCTCAACACTGAAGCTTTCTTT.

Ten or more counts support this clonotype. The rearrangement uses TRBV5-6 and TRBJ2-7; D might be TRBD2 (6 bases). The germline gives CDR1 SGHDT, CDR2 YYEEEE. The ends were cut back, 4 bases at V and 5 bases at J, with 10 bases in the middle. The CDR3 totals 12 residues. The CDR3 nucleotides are TGTGCCAGCAGCGGGACTTTCCACGAGCAGTACTTC. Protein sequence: CASSGTFHEQYF.

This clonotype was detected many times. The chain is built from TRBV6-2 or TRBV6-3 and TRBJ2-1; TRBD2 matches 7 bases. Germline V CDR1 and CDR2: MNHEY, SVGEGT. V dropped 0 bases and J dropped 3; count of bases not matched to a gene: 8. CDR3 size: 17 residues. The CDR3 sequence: CASSYSIGGSHYNEQFF. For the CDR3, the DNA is TGTGCCAGCAGTTACTCGATCGGCGGGAGCCACTACAATGAGCAGTTCTTC.

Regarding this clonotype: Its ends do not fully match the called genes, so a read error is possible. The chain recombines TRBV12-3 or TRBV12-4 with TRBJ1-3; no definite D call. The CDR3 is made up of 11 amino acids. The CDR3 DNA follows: TGTGCCAGCAGTTCGGGAAAGACGAGGGATTTT. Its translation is CASSSGKTRDF.

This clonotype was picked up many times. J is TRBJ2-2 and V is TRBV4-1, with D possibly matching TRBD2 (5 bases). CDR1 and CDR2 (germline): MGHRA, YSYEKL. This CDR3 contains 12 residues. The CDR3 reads CAGLANTGELFF. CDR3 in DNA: TGCGCTGGCCTAGCAAACACCGGGGAGCTGTTTTTT.

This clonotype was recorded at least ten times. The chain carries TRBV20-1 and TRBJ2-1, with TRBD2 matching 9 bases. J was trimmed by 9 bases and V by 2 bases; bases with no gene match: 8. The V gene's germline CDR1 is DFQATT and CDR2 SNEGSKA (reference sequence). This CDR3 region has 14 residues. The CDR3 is CSARYSGGAAEQFF. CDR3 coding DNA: TGCAGTGCTAGATATAGCGGGGGAGCAGCTGAGCAGTTCTTC.

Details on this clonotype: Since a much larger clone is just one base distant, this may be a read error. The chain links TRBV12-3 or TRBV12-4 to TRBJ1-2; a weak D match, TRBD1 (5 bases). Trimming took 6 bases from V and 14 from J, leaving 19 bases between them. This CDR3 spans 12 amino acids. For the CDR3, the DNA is TGTGCCAGCAGCCTTAGGGTAGGGACGGAAACCTTC. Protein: CASSLRVGTETF.

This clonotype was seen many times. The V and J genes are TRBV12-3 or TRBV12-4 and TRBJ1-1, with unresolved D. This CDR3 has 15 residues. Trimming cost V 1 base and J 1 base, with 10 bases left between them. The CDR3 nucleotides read TGTGCCAGCAGTTTAGTGGGAACAGCGAACACTGAAGCTTTCTTT. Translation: CASSLVGTANTEAFF.

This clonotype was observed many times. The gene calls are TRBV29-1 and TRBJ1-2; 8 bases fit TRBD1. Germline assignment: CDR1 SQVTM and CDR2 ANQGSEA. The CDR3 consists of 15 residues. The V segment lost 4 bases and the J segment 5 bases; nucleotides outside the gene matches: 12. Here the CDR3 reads CSVGGGQGWSYGYTF. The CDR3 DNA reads TGCAGCGTTGGAGGTGGACAGGGATGGAGTTATGGCTACACCTTC.

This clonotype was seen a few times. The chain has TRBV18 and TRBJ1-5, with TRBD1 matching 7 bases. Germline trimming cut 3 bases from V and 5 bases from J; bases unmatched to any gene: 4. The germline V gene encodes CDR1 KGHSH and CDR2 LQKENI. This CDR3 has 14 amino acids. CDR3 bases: TGTGCCAGCTCACCGGGACAGAATGATCAGCCCCAGCATTTT. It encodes CASSPGQNDQPQHF.

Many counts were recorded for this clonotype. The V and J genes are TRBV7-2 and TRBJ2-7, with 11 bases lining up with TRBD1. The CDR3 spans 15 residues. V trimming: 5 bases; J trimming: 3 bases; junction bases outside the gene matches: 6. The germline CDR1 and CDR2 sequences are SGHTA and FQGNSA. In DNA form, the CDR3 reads TGTGCCAGCAGCATGAGCGGGACAGGGGGCTACGAGCAGTACTTC. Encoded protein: CASSMSGTGGYEQYF.

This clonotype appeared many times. CDR3 DNA: TGTGCCAGCAGCTTAGCCGGGACGGCATCTGGAAACACCATATATTTT. Protein product: CASSLAGTASGNTIYF. This chain links TRBV7-6 with TRBJ1-3; D is possibly TRBD1 (5 bases). The CDR3 loop spans 16 amino acids. Looked up from germline, CDR1 is SGHVS and CDR2 is FNYEAQ. V lost 0 bases to trimming and J lost 1 base, with 10 bases between them.

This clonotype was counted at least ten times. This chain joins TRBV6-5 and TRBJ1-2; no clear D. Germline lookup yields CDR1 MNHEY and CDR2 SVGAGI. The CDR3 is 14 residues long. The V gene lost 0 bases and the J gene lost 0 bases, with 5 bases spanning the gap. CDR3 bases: TGTGCCAGCAGTTACTCTAGGACTAACTATGGCTACACCTTC. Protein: CASSYSRTNYGYTF.

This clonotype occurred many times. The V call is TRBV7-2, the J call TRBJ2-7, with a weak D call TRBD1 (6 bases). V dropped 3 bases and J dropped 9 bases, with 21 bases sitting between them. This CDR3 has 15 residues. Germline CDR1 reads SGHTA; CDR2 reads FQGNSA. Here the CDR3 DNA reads TGTGCCAGCAGCTTCGGACAGCCCCCTACGAGTTGGCAGTACTTC. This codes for CASSFGQPPTSWQYF.

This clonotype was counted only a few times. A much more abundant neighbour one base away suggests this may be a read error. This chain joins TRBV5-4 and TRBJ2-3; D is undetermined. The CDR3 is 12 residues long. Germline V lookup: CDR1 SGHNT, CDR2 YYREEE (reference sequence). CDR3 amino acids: CDSSKPTDTQYF. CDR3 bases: TGTGACAGCAGCAAACCCACAGATACGCAGTATTTT.